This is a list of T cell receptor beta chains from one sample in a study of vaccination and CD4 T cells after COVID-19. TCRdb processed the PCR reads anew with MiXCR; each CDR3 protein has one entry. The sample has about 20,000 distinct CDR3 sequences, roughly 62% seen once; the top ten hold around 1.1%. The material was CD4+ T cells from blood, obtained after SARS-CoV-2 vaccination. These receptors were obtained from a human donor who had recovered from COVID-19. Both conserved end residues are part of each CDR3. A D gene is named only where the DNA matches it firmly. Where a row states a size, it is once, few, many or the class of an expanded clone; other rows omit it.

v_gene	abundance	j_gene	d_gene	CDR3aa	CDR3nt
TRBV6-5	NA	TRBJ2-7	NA	CASSYTAYEQYF	TGTGCCAGCAGTTACACGGCGTACGAGCAGTACTTC
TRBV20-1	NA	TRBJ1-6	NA	CSARDSSLVKDNSPLHF	TGCAGTGCTAGAGATTCTTCGTTGGTTAAGGATAATTCACCCCTCCACTTT
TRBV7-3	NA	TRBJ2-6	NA	CASSLKPLGVSGSGANVLTF	TGTGCCAGCAGCCTGAAACCATTAGGGGTTTCGGGCTCTGGGGCCAACGTCCTGACTTTC
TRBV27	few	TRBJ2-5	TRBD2	CASRGLAGGHETQYF	TGTGCCAGCAGGGGACTAGCGGGAGGCCATGAGACCCAGTACTTC
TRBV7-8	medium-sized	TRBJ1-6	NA	CASSLRDQGAPPLHF	TGTGCCAGCAGCTTAAGAGATCAGGGCGCGCCACCCCTCCACTTT
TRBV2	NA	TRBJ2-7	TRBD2	CASSLLAGGYEQYF	TGTGCCAGCAGTTTACTAGCGGGGGGCTACGAGCAGTACTTC
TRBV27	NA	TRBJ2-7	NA	CASSLAGYYEQYF	TGTGCCAGCAGTTTGGCGGGATACTACGAGCAGTACTTC
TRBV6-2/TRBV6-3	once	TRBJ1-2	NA	CASSGMEGYTF	TGTGCCAGCAGTGGCATGGAGGGCTACACCTTC
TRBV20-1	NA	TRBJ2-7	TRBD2	CSAPTDRLAGPYEQYF	TGCAGTGCCCCCACGGACCGGCTAGCGGGTCCCTACGAGCAGTACTTC
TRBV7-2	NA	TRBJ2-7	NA	CASSLRWSSYEQYF	TGTGCCAGCAGCTTAAGATGGTCCTCCTACGAGCAGTACTTC
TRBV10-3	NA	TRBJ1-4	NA	CAISEEGTKLFF	TGTGCCATCAGTGAAGAGGGTACGAAACTGTTTTTT
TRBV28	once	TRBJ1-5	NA	CASSLSPAGQPQHF	TGTGCCAGCAGTTTATCCCCCGCGGGTCAGCCCCAGCATTTT
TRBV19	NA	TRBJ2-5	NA	CASSNDPSLGTQYF	TGTGCCAGTAGCAACGACCCGAGTCTAGGGACCCAGTACTTC
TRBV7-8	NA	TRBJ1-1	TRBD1	CASSLRQGATMNTEAFF	TGTGCCAGCAGCTTAAGGCAGGGGGCTACGATGAACACTGAAGCTTTCTTT
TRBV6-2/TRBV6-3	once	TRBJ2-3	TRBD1	CASRGTGIGDTQYF	TGTGCCAGCAGGGGGACAGGGATAGGAGATACGCAGTATTTT
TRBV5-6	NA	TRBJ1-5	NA	CASSPWYRENNQPQHF	TGTGCCAGCAGCCCCTGGTATAGGGAAAACAATCAGCCCCAGCATTTT
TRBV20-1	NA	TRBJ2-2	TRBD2	CSARDAAGGPSGGELFF	TGCAGTGCTAGAGATGCGGCGGGAGGGCCTTCCGGCGGGGAGCTGTTTTTT
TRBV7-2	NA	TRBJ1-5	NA	CASSSDRNKAQPQHF	TGTGCCAGCAGCTCAGACAGGAATAAGGCTCAGCCCCAGCATTTT
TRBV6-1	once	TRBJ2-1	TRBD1	CASGTGGNEQFF	TGTGCCAGCGGGACAGGGGGCAATGAGCAGTTCTTC
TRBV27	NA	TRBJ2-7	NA	CASHSTGYGVYEQYF	TGTGCCAGCCATTCCACAGGGTACGGGGTCTACGAGCAGTACTTC
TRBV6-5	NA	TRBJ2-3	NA	CASSYSSGTDTQYF	TGTGCCAGCAGTTACTCTAGCGGCACAGATACGCAGTATTTT
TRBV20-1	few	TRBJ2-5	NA	CSARARIAETQYF	TGCAGTGCTAGAGCCCGCATAGCTGAGACCCAGTACTTC
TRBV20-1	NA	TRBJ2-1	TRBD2	CSARARSGRSYNEQFF	TGCAGTGCTAGAGCACGCAGCGGGAGATCCTACAATGAGCAGTTCTTC
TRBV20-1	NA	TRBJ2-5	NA	CSAEIQETQYF	TGCAGTGCCGAGATACAAGAGACCCAGTACTTC
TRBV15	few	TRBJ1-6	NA	CATSRGGDSPLHF	TGTGCCACCAGCAGAGGCGGGGACTCACCCCTCCACTTT
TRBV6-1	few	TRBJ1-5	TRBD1	CASSGTDNQPQHF	TGTGCCAGCAGCGGGACAGACAATCAGCCCCAGCATTTT
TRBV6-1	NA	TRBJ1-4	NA	CASSISRARLNNEKLFF	TGTGCCAGCAGTATAAGCCGGGCAAGACTGAATAATGAAAAACTGTTTTTT
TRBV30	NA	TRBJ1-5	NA	CAWSVSSGLYQPQHF	TGTGCCTGGAGTGTTTCGTCGGGATTATATCAGCCCCAGCATTTT
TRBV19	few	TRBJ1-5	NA	CASSIIFGVGAGKRQQPQHF	TGTGCCAGTAGTATAATATTCGGCGTTGGGGCAGGGAAGAGACAACAGCCCCAGCATTTT
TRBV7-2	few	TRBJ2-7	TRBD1	CASSLHIGQASSYEQYF	TGTGCCAGCAGCTTACACATCGGACAGGCGAGCTCCTACGAGCAGTACTTC
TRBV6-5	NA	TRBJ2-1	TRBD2	CASSYSSFRQGGYSYNEQFF	TGTGCCAGCAGTTACTCGAGTTTTAGGCAGGGAGGGTACTCCTACAATGAGCAGTTCTTC
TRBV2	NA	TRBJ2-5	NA	CASTDGETQYF	TGTGCCAGCACTGACGGAGAGACCCAGTACTTC
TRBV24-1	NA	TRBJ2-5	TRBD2	CATSGNRAGGYETQYF	TGTGCCACCAGTGGTAATAGGGCGGGAGGATATGAGACCCAGTACTTC
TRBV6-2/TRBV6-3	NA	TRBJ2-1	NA	CASSYDRRTQDNEQFF	TGTGCCAGCAGTTACGACCGCAGAACTCAGGACAATGAGCAGTTCTTC
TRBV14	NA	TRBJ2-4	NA	CASSLSWGIQYF	TGTGCCAGCAGCCTCTCGTGGGGGATTCAGTACTTC
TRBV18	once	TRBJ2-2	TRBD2	CASSPIAGENTGELFF	TGTGCCAGCTCACCAATAGCGGGGGAAAACACCGGGGAGCTGTTTTTT
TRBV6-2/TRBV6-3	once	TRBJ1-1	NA	CASNQGTEAFF	TGTGCCAGCAACCAGGGTACTGAAGCTTTCTTT
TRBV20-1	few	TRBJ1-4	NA	CSARILGEKLFF	TGCAGTGCTAGAATTCTAGGGGAAAAACTGTTTTTT
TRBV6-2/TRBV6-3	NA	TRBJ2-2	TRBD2	CASSFLAGGHYTGELFF	TGTGCCAGCAGTTTCCTAGCGGGAGGGCATTACACCGGGGAGCTGTTTTTT
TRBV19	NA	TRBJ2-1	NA	CASSGYPYNEQFF	TGTGCCAGTAGTGGATACCCTTACAATGAGCAGTTCTTC
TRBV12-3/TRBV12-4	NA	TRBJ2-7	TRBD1	CASSGDRGLREQYF	TGTGCCAGCAGTGGGGACAGGGGATTGCGGGAGCAGTACTTC
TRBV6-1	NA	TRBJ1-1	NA	CASCDRWNTEAFF	TGTGCCAGCTGCGACAGGTGGAACACTGAAGCTTTCTTT
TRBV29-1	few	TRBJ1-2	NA	CSVEEGGYTF	TGCAGCGTTGAAGAGGGGGGCTACACCTTC
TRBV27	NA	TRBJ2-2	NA	CASSFEGVRWAGELFF	TGTGCCAGCAGTTTTGAGGGAGTCCGGTGGGCCGGGGAGCTGTTTTTT
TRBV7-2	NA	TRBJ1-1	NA	CASSLGRSNTEAFF	TGTGCCAGCAGCTTGGGACGAAGTAACACTGAAGCTTTCTTT
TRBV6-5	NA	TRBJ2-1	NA	CASSYSPSDYEQFF	TGTGCCAGCAGTTACTCGCCTAGCGACTATGAGCAGTTCTTC
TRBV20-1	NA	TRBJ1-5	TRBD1	CSAMTGNQPQHF	TGCAGTGCTATGACAGGGAATCAGCCCCAGCATTTT
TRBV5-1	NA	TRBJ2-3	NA	CASRETPDTQYF	TGCGCCAGCAGAGAAACCCCGGATACGCAGTATTTT
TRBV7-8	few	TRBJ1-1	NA	CASSGVGGNTEAFF	TGTGCCAGCAGCGGGGTAGGGGGAAACACTGAAGCTTTCTTT
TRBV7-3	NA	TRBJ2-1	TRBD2	CASSPQGTSGSGNEQFF	TGTGCCAGCAGCCCCCAGGGGACTAGCGGGAGTGGGAATGAGCAGTTCTTC
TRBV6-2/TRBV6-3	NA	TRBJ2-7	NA	CVSRQSGGYEQYF	TGTGTCAGTCGTCAGAGTGGGGGCTACGAGCAGTACTTC
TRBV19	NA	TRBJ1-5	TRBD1	CASSALGTGDNQPQHF	TGTGCCAGTAGTGCACTCGGGACAGGGGACAATCAGCCCCAGCATTTT
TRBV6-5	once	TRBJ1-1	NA	CASSYSNREAEAFF	TGTGCCAGCAGTTACTCGAACCGGGAGGCTGAAGCTTTCTTT
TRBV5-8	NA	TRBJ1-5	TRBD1	CASSLGTGDGGQPQHF	TGTGCCAGCAGCTTGGGGACAGGGGATGGTGGGCAGCCCCAGCATTTT
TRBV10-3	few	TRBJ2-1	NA	CAARDQAYYNEQFF	TGTGCCGCCCGGGACCAGGCATACTACAATGAGCAGTTCTTC
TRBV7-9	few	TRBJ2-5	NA	CASSSIRRVSQYF	TGTGCCAGCAGCTCGATCCGTCGGGTCTCCCAGTACTTC